The clone carrying this TCR beta chain was recorded once. The antigen is undetermined. The data were obtained in a study of somatic mutations in cytotoxic T cells in rheumatoid arthritis. Study at large: Flow sorting at nearly 100% purity was applied to some V beta antibody-stained T-cell populations, which included V beta1+ cells sequenced for TCRB. Study-wide results and limits: Any difference in CD8+ T-cell clonality between patients who had rheumatoid arthritis and healthy controls who were age-matched was not statistically significant. There were about an eighth of the 65 patients in whom the largest CD8+ clone exceeded 20% of CD8+ cells.

Authors' processing steps: Published virus-specific TCRB sequences matched only a few of the patient CD8+ clones exceeding 1%. The repertoire was sequenced with immunoSEQ multiplex PCR; TCRdb's copy has only in-frame clones and lacks some. For V, J and clone size, that table is used; D and trimming come from the DNA. Of 15,000 to 20,000 clones in the sample, 75% to 90% were seen once. The V and J ends lost 3 bases and 6 bases, in that order; junction bases with no gene match: 23. The CDR3 runs to 20 residues. From germline, CDR1 is MDHEN and CDR2 SYDVKM. The clonotype was recovered from an adult with rheumatoid arthritis. The chain combines TRBV28 with TRBJ1-1; TRBD1 agrees at 9 bases. The sample was CD8+ T cells sorted from blood. The CDR3 nucleotides read TGTGCCAGCAGTTTGCCCTGGGACAGGGAAGGTACAGGGATCCACCCTGAAGCTTTCTTT. This sequence encodes CASSLPWDREGTGIHPEAFF.